This T cell receptor (beta chain) is drawn from a study of T cell responses to AZD1222 COVID-19 vaccine. The CDR3 sequence is 15 residues long. Germline CDR1 reads SGDLS; CDR2 reads YYNGEE. The V and J ends lost 0 bases and 5 bases respectively, with 14 bases between them. Some clones are missing from TCRdb's copy, which holds only in-frame ones; the method was immunoSEQ multiplex PCR. The sample includes tens of thousands of clones, about four fifths of them seen just once. The sequenced sample was peripheral blood, obtained on day 0 of AZD1222 vaccination. The receptor comes from an adult in good health. This chain joins TRBV9 and TRBJ2-5; tentative D call: TRBD1 (5 bases). This chain's CDR3 is CASSVDSGRAETQYF. CDR3 coding DNA: TGTGCCAGCAGCGTAGATAGTGGCAGGGCGGAGACCCAGTACTTC.